Here is one T cell receptor beta chain with its context. V was clipped by 4 bases and J by 9 bases, with 13 bases between them. CDR3 length: 13 amino acids. CDR1 is SNHLY, CDR2 FYNNEI, per germline. This entry comes from a study of T-cell reconstitution after alpha-beta-depleted transplantation in children. TCRbeta library preparation incorporated unique molecular identifiers. TCRdb reprocessed the PCR reads via MiXCR and lists one record per CDR3 protein. Altogether about 240,000 distinct CDR3 sequences are present, around 12% being singletons, with the ten largest covering around 3%. The sequence came from a human donor who donated a stem cell graft to a child with acute lymphoblastic leukemia. The starting material was PBMCs from the stem cell graft donor, obtained from the stem cell graft. The rearrangement links TRBV2 to TRBJ2-1; tentatively, D is TRBD2 (6 bases). CDR3 DNA: TGTGCCAGCAGTGTCGAGATGGGAGGTGAGCAGTTCTTC. Encoded protein: CASSVEMGGEQFF. The entire variable domain, with the rest obtained from reference TRBV2 and TRBJ2-1, is as follows: EPEVTQTPSHQVTQMGQEVILRCVPISNHLYFYWYRQILGQKVEFLVSFYNNEISEKSEIFDDQFSVERPDGSNFTLKIRSTKLEDSAMYFCASSVEMGGEQFFGPGTRLTVL.